This TCR beta chain comes out of a study of T cell responses to AZD1222 COVID-19 vaccine. General observations from the study: Only 5 or 6 people who got AZD1222 tested seropositive at baseline. In a largely white British group with more females than males, clonal diversity was possibly underestimated.

As concerns this clone: Its specificity is not known. The junction shows a germline mismatch at one end, possibly a read error.

Using immunoSEQ multiplex PCR, the repertoire was profiled, and TCRdb retains in-frame clones only, with some absent. The data contain approximately 52,000 clones, over 80% of them singletons. Germline CDR1 reads SEHNR; CDR2 reads FQNEAQ (reference sequence). The CDR3 spans 15 residues. The sequence was collected from an adult who received the AZD1222 COVID-19 vaccine. The J gene is TRBJ2-1, the V gene TRBV7-9, with D maybe TRBD2 (6 bases). The sequencing here drew on peripheral blood, taken 28 days after the second AZD1222 dose. The CDR3 region has the DNA TGTGCCAGCAGCTTAGCCGGGGACTCCGACAATGAGCAGTTCTTC. It encodes CASSLAGDSDNEQFF.